What follows are 16 T cell receptor beta chains derived from one specimen sequenced in a study of blood T cell repertoires in COVID-19. Produced via immunoSEQ multiplex PCR; TCRdb's table is partial and in-frame only. The table lists roughly 110,000 clones, more than 70% of them singletons, with about 4.2% in the top ten. Sequencing was carried out using peripheral blood. The receptors stem from a human donor in a cohort sampled during active COVID-19.

The V call is TRBV20-1, the J call TRBJ1-4, with a possible D match to TRBD1 (5 bases). The CDR3 spans 14 residues. Per germline, CDR1 DFQATT and CDR2 SNEGSKA (reference sequence). V was shortened by 3 bases and J by 7 bases, with 15 bases between the two germline ends. CDR3 protein: CSASAGRRGEKLFF. The DNA for the CDR3 is TGCAGTGCTAGTGCGGGCAGGAGGGGTGAAAAACTGTTTTTT.

This clone was counted only a few times. Germline is not matched at one junction end, which may reflect a read error. V is TRBV10-1 and J is TRBJ2-7; TRBD1 agrees at 7 bases. From germline, CDR1 is WNHNN and CDR2 SYGVQD (reference sequence). The CDR3 is 14 amino acids. CDR3 residues: CASTEDRSTYEQYF. The CDR3 DNA reads as TGCGCCAGCACTGAGGACAGGAGTACCTACGAGCAGTACTTC.

In the case of this clone: An end of the junction does not agree with germline; a read error may underlie this. The chain recombines TRBV7-9 with TRBJ2-5, with D possibly TRBD2 on 5 matching bases. This CDR3 has 11 amino acids. CDR1 and CDR2 (germline): SEHNR, FQNEAQ (reference sequence). For the CDR3, the DNA is TGTGCCAGCAGCCTGGACTTATCCCTCAACTTC. Translated: CASSLDLSLNF.

V usage is TRBV5-8 and J usage is TRBJ1-2; a weak D match, TRBD1 (5 bases). The CDR3 runs to 14 residues. Trimming shortened V by 1 base and J by 6 bases, and 13 bases separated the two germline ends. Per germline, CDR1 SGHTS and CDR2 YDEGEE. CDR3 DNA: TGTGCCAGCAGCTTGACAGGAACAGTCAATGGCTACACCTTC. It specifies CASSLTGTVNGYTF. Full variable domain (remainder filled in from reference TRBV5-8 and TRBJ1-2): EAGVTQSPTHLIKTRGQQATLRCSPISGHTSVYWYQQALGLGLQFLLWYDEGEERNRGNFPPRFSGRQFPNYSSELNVNALELEDSALYLCASSLTGTVNGYTFGSGTRLTVV.

This chain uses TRBV19 with TRBJ2-3, with D possibly TRBD1 on 6 matching bases. Germline loops: CDR1 LNHDA, CDR2 SQIVND (reference sequence). There are 13 residues in the CDR3. V was shortened by 9 bases and J by 0 bases, with 10 bases between the two germline ends. CDR3 sequence: CARRTESTDTQYF. CDR3 sequence (DNA): TGTGCCAGAAGGACAGAGAGCACAGATACGCAGTATTTT.

This clone was found a few times. The genes are TRBV5-4 and TRBJ2-2; D perhaps matches TRBD2 (6 bases). Germline V gives CDR1 SGHNT, CDR2 YYREEE (reference sequence). The CDR3 is 13 amino acids. V was shortened by 3 bases and J by 6 bases, with 9 bases between the two germline ends. CDR3 amino acids: CASSWRGAGELFF. CDR3 DNA sequence: TGTGCCAGCAGCTGGCGGGGCGCCGGGGAGCTGTTTTTT.

The CDR3 loop is CSALDYNEQFF. In DNA form, the CDR3 reads TGCAGTGCACTTGACTACAATGAGCAGTTCTTC. The chain carries TRBV20-1 and TRBJ2-1; D remains unclear. V lost 6 bases, J lost 3 bases, and 6 bases lay in between. Per the germline V gene, CDR1 is DFQATT and CDR2 is SNEGSKA (reference sequence). The CDR3 runs 11 residues.

The rearrangement joins TRBV3-1 (or the pseudogene TRBV3-2) to TRBJ1-4, with unresolved D. The CDR3 runs 15 residues. V gave up 0 bases and J gave up 8 bases, with 13 bases separating them. Germline CDR1 and CDR2: LGHDT and YNNKEL (reference sequence). This chain's CDR3 is CASSQEYDRSEKLFF. Here the CDR3 DNA reads TGTGCCAGCAGCCAAGAATACGATCGGAGCGAAAAACTGTTTTTT.

The genes are TRBV7-3 and TRBJ2-7, with D perhaps TRBD2 (6 bases). The V gene lost 4 bases and the J gene lost 0 bases, with 28 bases spanning the gap. The CDR3 has 20 amino acids. CDR1 and CDR2 from the germline V gene are SGHTA and FQGTGA. The CDR3 DNA sequence: TGTGCCAGCAGCTCGTGCCTGGCGCGGGAATCCCAATTGAGCTCCTACGAGCAGTACGTC. This translates into CASSSCLARESQLSSYEQYV.

The gene calls are TRBV2 and TRBJ1-1; unclear D gene. The V gene lost 8 bases and the J gene lost 4 bases, with 17 bases spanning the gap. Germline V gives CDR1 SNHLY, CDR2 FYNNEI. CDR3 length: 14 amino acids. The CDR3 sequence is CASAGVVVSTEAFF. CDR3 coding DNA: TGTGCCAGCGCGGGAGTTGTAGTAAGCACTGAAGCTTTCTTT.

J is TRBJ1-2 and V is TRBV5-1, with a possible D match to TRBD1 (5 bases). V was shortened by 4 bases and J by 3 bases, with 13 bases between the two germline ends. CDR1 SGHRS and CDR2 YFSETQ come from the germline V gene. The length of the CDR3 is 14 residues. The CDR3 DNA sequence: TGCGCCAGCAGCAAGGGACCGGGGGACTATGGCTACACCTTC. As protein: CASSKGPGDYGYTF.

This sequence joins TRBV7-9 and TRBJ1-1, with 8 bases matching TRBD1. The CDR3 is 14 residues long. With 5 bases clipped from V and 5 bases from J, the junction kept 7 bases outside the gene matches. Germline CDR1 reads SEHNR; CDR2 reads FQNEAQ (reference sequence). CDR3 region: CASSQTGVRTEAFF. DNA for the CDR3: TGTGCCAGCAGCCAGACAGGGGTGAGGACTGAAGCTTTCTTT.

This clone occurred a few times. This chain joins TRBV6-2 or TRBV6-3 and TRBJ2-7, with D possibly matching TRBD2 (5 bases). Germline assignment: CDR1 MNHEY and CDR2 SVGEGT. V was clipped by 6 bases and J by 2 bases, with 11 bases between them. This CDR3 comprises 13 residues. The CDR3 is CASSLGSAYEQYF. In nucleotides, the CDR3 is TGTGCCAGCAGCCTCGGTAGCGCCTACGAGCAGTACTTC.

This sequence joins TRBV6-6 and TRBJ2-5, with 7 bases identical to TRBD2. V was clipped by 5 bases and J by 5 bases; unmatched bases: 17. The CDR3 has 17 residues. In germline, CDR1 is MNHNY, CDR2 SVGAGI (reference sequence). CDR3 DNA sequence: TGTGCCAGCAGTCACGACCTACGTCGGACTAGTCGGGAGACCCAGTACTTC. Its translation is CASSHDLRRTSRETQYF.

The rearrangement uses TRBV18 and TRBJ2-1; 14 bases agree with TRBD2. The V segment lost 6 bases and the J segment 4 bases; nucleotides outside the gene matches: 8. This CDR3 has 17 amino acids. Germline V CDR1 and CDR2: KGHSH, LQKENI. The CDR3 loop reads CASSRGLAGAGYNEQFF. In DNA, the CDR3 is TGTGCCAGCTCGCGGGGACTAGCGGGAGCCGGGTACAATGAGCAGTTCTTC.

V gene TRBV10-3 combines with J gene TRBJ2-2; TRBD2 might be the D (5 bases). This CDR3 spans 13 amino acids. Looked up from germline, CDR1 is ENHRY and CDR2 is SYGVKD. The germline V and J ends were trimmed by 3 bases and 4 bases, with 6 bases remaining between them. CDR3 coding DNA: TGTGCCATCAGTGAACGGGGCACCGGGGAGCTGTTTTTT. Its translation is CAISERGTGELFF.